The subject of this entry is one T cell receptor beta chain. Specified treatment: roughly 18 received Ad26.COV2.S at low or high dose, single or two shots; 5 received placebo; per-sample allocation not given. At day 63 after the first vaccine or placebo injection, samples were drawn. Wuhan-strain spike was delivered by a replication-incompetent Ad26 vector. These data belong to a study of Ad26.COV2.S vaccination and SARS-CoV-2 variants. Trimming removed 1 base from V and 0 bases from J, with 13 bases in between. This CDR3 comprises 18 residues. In germline, CDR1 is MDHEN, CDR2 SYDVKM. Sequenced by immunoSEQ multiplex PCR; TCRdb stores in-frame clones only, minus some. The table has about 440,000 clones, 90% seen once.

The origin of this receptor is a person between 18 and 65 years old who received the Ad26.COV2.S COVID-19 vaccine or a placebo. This chain connects TRBV28 to TRBJ2-6; possible D gene TRBD1, 5 bases. Sequencing used peripheral blood, obtained in a trial of Ad26.COV2.S vaccine versus placebo. The CDR3 loop reads CASSLSRGHRSGANVLTF. The CDR3 DNA is TGTGCCAGCAGTTTATCTCGCGGACACCGCTCTGGGGCCAACGTCCTGACTTTC. The full variable domain, rest sourced from reference TRBV28 and TRBJ2-6, is DVKVTQSSRYLVKRTGEKVFLECVQDMDHENMFWYRQDPGLGLRLIYFSYDVKMKEKGDIPEGYSVSREKKERFSLILESASTNQTSMYLCASSLSRGHRSGANVLTFGAGSRLTVL.